This paragraph reports one TCR beta chain. Its specificity is unknown. The V and J ends lost 1 base and 0 bases, in that order; junction bases with no gene match: 3. Germline V gene data show CDR1 as SEHNR and CDR2 as FQNEAQ (reference sequence). The CDR3 is made up of 16 amino acids. With 60 Vbeta and 13 Jbeta primers, the PCR was carried out. Produced via immunoSEQ multiplex PCR; TCRdb's table is partial and in-frame only. The table has just under 95,000 clones, 80% to 90% seen once. The data were obtained in a study of cytomegalovirus exposure and HLA in healthy donors. Findings and limits, study-wide: In a later analysis, productive TCRs from donors in an Asian-associated ancestry cluster reportedly carried fewer N-insertions than the cohort mean. According to an earlier analysis, most TCR beta V segments yielded productive rearrangements about 87% or about 30% of the time. Presence/absence results assume similar sequencing depth per donor, which may not hold. Sequencing likely generated an artifact that appeared as a cluster of highly shared sequence variants.

The receptor was derived from a woman aged 18-30 years in good health and CMV-seropositive. The sample was PBMCs. V and J are TRBV7-9 and TRBJ1-3, with TRBD1 matching 7 bases. The chain's CDR3 is CASSLEGAFSGNTIYF. Written as DNA, the CDR3 is TGTGCCAGCAGCTTAGAGGGGGCTTTCTCTGGAAACACCATATATTTT. Full variable domain (missing parts from reference TRBV7-9 and TRBJ1-3): DTGVSQNPRHKITKRGQNVTFRCDPISEHNRLYWYRQTLGQGPEFLTYFQNEAQLEKSRLLSDRFSAERPKGSFSTLEIQRTEQGDSAMYLCASSLEGAFSGNTIYFGEGSWLTVV.